Below, 13 T cell receptor beta chains from the same sample are listed, as sequenced in a study of blood T cells in healthy people across ages (dated by TCRdb to between 2014 and 2017). Preparation of the library involved 5' RACE. Instrument on record: Illumina HiSeq 2500. A second 7 to 11 cycle PCR used a sample-barcoded 5' primer and a J-beta primer mix. TCRdb passed the public sequencing reads through fastp at Q25 and MiXCR, retaining productive beta sequences. Identical CDR3 proteins give one entry, which carries the most common genes and DNA. The sample table records approximately 690,000 distinct CDR3 sequences; approximately 40% of these occur just once. The top ten clones comprise 30% of the sample. The specimen was blood. The receptor set was obtained from an elderly man in good health.

The gene calls are TRBV6-5 and TRBJ2-1; TRBD2 matches at 10 bases. With 4 bases clipped from V and 7 bases from J, the junction kept 7 bases outside the gene matches. Germline loops: CDR1 MNHEY, CDR2 SVGAGI. The CDR3 has 15 residues. CDR3 region: CASSSVAGGANEQFF. In DNA, the CDR3 is TGTGCCAGCAGTTCCGTAGCGGGGGGTGCGAATGAGCAGTTCTTC.

This sequence joins TRBV20-1 and TRBJ2-2; D is undetermined. CDR3 length: 11 amino acids. V lost 3 bases and J 7 bases, leaving 6 bases between the germline ends. Germline loops: CDR1 DFQATT, CDR2 SNEGSKA (reference sequence). The CDR3 coding sequence is TGCAGTGCTAGTCCCCTCGGGGAGCTGTTTTTT. Translation gives CSASPLGELFF.

This clonotype was observed a handful of times. The gene calls are TRBV27 and TRBJ1-6, with D maybe TRBD1 (6 bases). V lost 7 bases and J 7 bases, leaving 14 bases between the germline ends. Per germline, CDR1 MNHEY and CDR2 SMNVEV (reference sequence). The CDR3 spans 14 residues. The CDR3 DNA reads as TGTGCCAGCACCCGGGGACAAATCAATTCACCCCTCCACTTT. It encodes CASTRGQINSPLHF.

In this sample, this clonotype turned up a few times. The rearrangement joins TRBV12-3 or TRBV12-4 to TRBJ2-3, with a weak D call TRBD2 (5 bases). This CDR3 has 14 amino acids. Trimming took off 6 bases at V and 1 base at J, with 11 bases between the two ends. This CDR3 reads CASRPDSGTDTQYF. Written as DNA, the CDR3 is TGTGCCAGCAGACCGGACTCGGGCACAGATACGCAGTATTTT.

This clonotype was detected only a few times. The V call is TRBV6-5, the J call TRBJ1-6; D gene unclear. V lost 4 bases and J 9 bases, leaving 16 bases between the germline ends. This CDR3 has 15 amino acids. The V gene's germline CDR1 is MNHEY and CDR2 SVGAGI. As DNA, the CDR3 is TGTGCCAGCAGTTCCGGGGTTTCCCGGGGTTCACCCCTCCACTTT. Its protein product is CASSSGVSRGSPLHF.

V usage is TRBV7-3 and J usage is TRBJ2-5; D is unclear. CDR1 and CDR2 (germline): SGHTA, FQGTGA. The CDR3 covers 13 residues. Deletions cut 5 bases from V and 13 bases from J, with 20 bases between. The CDR3 DNA reads TGTGCCAGCAGCCCCGACCCACCCTACGAGCGGTACTTC. Translation: CASSPDPPYERYF. Using reference TRBV7-3 and TRBJ2-5 for the parts outside the CDR3, the full variable domain is GAGVSQTPSNKVTEKGKYVELRCDPISGHTALYWYRQSLGQGPEFLIYFQGTGAADDSGLPNDRFFAVRPEGSVSTLKIQRTERGDSAVYLCASSPDPPYERYFGPGTRLLVL.

The chain joins TRBV7-3 to TRBJ2-3, with TRBD2 matching over 13 bases. J lost 3 bases, V lost 5 bases, and 5 bases had no gene match. Per germline, CDR1 SGHTA and CDR2 FQGTGA. The CDR3 consists of 16 residues. Written as DNA, the CDR3 is TGTGCCAGCAGCCCCAAGACTAGCGGGAGGACAGATACGCAGTATTTT. Its protein product is CASSPKTSGRTDTQYF.

This clonotype was found many times. The genes are TRBV4-3 and TRBJ2-3; no firm D call. Trimming stripped 0 bases from V and 2 bases from J, with 9 bases between. Germline V gene sequence: CDR1 LGHNA, CDR2 YSLEER. The CDR3 runs to 15 residues. The DNA for the CDR3 is TGCGCCAGCAGCCAAGATGTCTTCTTCACAGATACGCAGTATTTT. Its translation is CASSQDVFFTDTQYF.

This clonotype was counted only a few times. The chain carries TRBV4-2 and TRBJ1-5, with D hard to call. CDR1 is LGHNA and CDR2 is YNFKEQ in the germline V gene. V was shortened by 4 bases and J by 4 bases, with 11 bases between the two germline ends. The CDR3 totals 14 residues. Here the CDR3 reads CASSPSGPNQPQHF. The CDR3 DNA reads as TGTGCCAGCAGCCCCTCGGGTCCGAATCAGCCCCAGCATTTT.

With respect to this clonotype: A read error may be the cause here, since a much bigger clone is one base away. The gene calls are TRBV6-2 or TRBV6-3 and TRBJ2-7, with 7 bases that match TRBD1. The CDR3 has 15 residues. Germline V gives CDR1 MNHEY, CDR2 SVGEGT. CDR3 sequence (DNA): TGTGCCAGCCGTTACCCGGGACAGAGCTCCTACGAGCAGTACTTC. This sequence encodes CASRYPGQSSYEQYF.

Only a few counts were recorded for this clonotype. The rearrangement links TRBV20-1 to TRBJ2-6; no clear D. This CDR3 region has 14 residues. CDR1 is DFQATT, CDR2 SNEGSKA, per germline (reference sequence). The V end was cut by 4 bases, the J end by 4 bases, with 11 bases between. The CDR3 DNA follows: TGCAGTGCTACAGGTTCACTCGGGGCCAACGTCCTGACTTTC. Protein: CSATGSLGANVLTF.

The rearrangement uses TRBV20-1 and TRBJ1-5, with TRBD1 identical over 7 bases. The CDR3 is 14 residues long. V gave up 6 bases and J gave up 0 bases; unmatched junction bases: 5. CDR1 and CDR2 (germline): DFQATT, SNEGSKA (reference sequence). This CDR3 reads CSAQTGSSNQPQHF. CDR3 in DNA: TGCAGTGCCCAGACAGGGTCTAGCAATCAGCCCCAGCATTTT.

V usage is TRBV20-1 and J usage is TRBJ2-7, with D unresolved. V lost 7 bases and J lost 3, with 10 bases in between. Germline V gene data show CDR1 as DFQATT and CDR2 as SNEGSKA (reference sequence). The CDR3 covers 11 residues. The chain's CDR3 is CSVRTDYEQYF. The CDR3, as DNA: TGCAGTGTCCGGACGGACTACGAGCAGTACTTC.